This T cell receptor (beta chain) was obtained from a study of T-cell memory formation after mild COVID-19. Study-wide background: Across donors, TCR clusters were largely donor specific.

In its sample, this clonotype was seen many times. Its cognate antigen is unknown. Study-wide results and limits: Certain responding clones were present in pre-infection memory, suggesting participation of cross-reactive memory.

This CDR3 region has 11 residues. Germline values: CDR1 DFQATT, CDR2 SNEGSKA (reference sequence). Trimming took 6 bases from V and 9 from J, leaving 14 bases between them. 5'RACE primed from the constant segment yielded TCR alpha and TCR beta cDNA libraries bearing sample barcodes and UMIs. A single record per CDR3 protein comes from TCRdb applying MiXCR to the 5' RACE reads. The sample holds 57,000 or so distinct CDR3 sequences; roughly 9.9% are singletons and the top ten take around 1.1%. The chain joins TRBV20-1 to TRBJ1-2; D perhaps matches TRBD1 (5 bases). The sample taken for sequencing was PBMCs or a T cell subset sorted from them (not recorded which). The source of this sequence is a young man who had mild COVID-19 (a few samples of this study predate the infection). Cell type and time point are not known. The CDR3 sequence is CSASRGESYTF. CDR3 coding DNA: TGCAGTGCCTCTCGGGGGGAAAGCTACACCTTC.